The clone carrying this T cell receptor beta chain was picked up a small number of times. Its antigen is not identified. The data derive from a study of T cells in Graves' hyperthyroidism and ophthalmopathy. The CDR3 totals 16 residues. Trimming took off 6 bases at V and 3 bases at J, with 18 bases between the two ends. Germline V lookup: CDR1 KGHSH, CDR2 LQKENI. Study-wide points: Researchers found most expanded thyroid clonotypes above 0.001 in blood as well. Ophthalmopathy got predicted by the model a median roughly 6.4 months before its onset.

Template material for amplifying TCR beta CDR3 regions consisted of RNA transcripts. The HTBI primer set was used in a first-round RT-PCR of the TCR CDR3. TCRdb re-derived calls from the multiplex PCR reads in MiXCR, one entry per CDR3 protein. The sample has a few hundred thousand distinct CDR3 sequences; roughly 15% are singletons. The TCR sequence derives from a woman in her late teens or twenties with Graves' hyperthyroidism. The specimen was blood. The chain couples TRBV18 to TRBJ2-1; D is possibly TRBD2 (6 bases). The CDR3 reads CASSNRGGLLYNEQFF. The DNA of the CDR3 is TGTGCCAGCTCTAATCGAGGAGGACTACTCTACAATGAGCAGTTCTTC.